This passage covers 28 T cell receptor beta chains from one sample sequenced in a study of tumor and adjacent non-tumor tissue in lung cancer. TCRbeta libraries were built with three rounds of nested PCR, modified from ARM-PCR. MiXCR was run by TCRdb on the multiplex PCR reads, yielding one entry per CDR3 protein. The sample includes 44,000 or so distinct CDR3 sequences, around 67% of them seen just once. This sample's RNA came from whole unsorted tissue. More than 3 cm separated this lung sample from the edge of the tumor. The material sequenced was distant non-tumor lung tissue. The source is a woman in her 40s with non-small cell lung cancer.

The CDR3 coding sequence is TGTGCCAGTAGCGAAGACGGGTTATACAATGAGCAGTTCTTC. This codes for CASSEDGLYNEQFF. This chain connects TRBV11-3 to TRBJ2-1; D possibly corresponds to TRBD2 (5 bases). The CDR3 length is 14 residues. Trimming pared 9 bases from V and 4 bases from J, leaving 16 bases between. Germline loops: CDR1 SGHNT, CDR2 YENEEA.

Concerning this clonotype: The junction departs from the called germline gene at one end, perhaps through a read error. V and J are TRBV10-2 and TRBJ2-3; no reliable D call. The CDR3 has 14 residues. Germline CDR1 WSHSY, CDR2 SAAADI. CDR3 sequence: CAGSGILSTDTQYF. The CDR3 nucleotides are TGCGCCGGCAGTGGGATACTAAGCACAGATACGCAGTATTTT.

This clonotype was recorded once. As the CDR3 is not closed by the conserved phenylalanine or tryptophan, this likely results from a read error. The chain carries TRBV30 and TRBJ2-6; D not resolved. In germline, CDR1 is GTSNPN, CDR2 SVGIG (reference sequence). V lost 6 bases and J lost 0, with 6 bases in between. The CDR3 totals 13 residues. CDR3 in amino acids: CACASSGANVLTL. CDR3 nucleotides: TGTGCCTGTGCCTCCTCTGGGGCCAACGTCCTGACTCTC.

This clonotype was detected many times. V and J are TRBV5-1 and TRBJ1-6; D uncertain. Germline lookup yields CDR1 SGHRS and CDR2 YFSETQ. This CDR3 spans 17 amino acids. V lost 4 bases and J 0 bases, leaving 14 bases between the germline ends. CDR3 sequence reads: CASSPFSGSSYNSPLHF. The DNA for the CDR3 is TGCGCCAGCAGCCCCTTTTCTGGAAGCTCCTATAATTCACCCCTCCACTTT.

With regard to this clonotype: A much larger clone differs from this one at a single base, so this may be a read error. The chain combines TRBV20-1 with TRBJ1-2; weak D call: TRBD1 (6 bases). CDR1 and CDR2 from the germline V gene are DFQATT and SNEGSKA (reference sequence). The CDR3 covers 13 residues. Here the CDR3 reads CNAREKTGFGYTF. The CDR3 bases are TGCAATGCTAGGGAAAAGACAGGTTTTGGCTACACCTTC.

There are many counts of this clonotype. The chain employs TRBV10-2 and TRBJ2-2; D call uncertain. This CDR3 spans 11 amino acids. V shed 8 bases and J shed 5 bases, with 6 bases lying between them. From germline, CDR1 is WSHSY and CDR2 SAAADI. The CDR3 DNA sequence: TGCGCCAGCCTACATACCGGGGAGCTGTTTTTT. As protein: CASLHTGELFF.

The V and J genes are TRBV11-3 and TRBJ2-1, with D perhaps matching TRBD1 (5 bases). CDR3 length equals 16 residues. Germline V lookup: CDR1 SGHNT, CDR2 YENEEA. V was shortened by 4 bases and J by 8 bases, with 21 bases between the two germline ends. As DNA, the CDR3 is TGTGCCAGCAGCTGGCGGCAGGGCCAGTGCGTGGATGAGCAGTTCTTC. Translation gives CASSWRQGQCVDEQFF.

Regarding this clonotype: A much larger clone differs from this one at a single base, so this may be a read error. The CDR3 is CASSLATMSYNEEFF. DNA for the CDR3: TGCGCCAGCAGCTTGGCCACGATGTCCTACAATGAGGAGTTCTTC. This chain connects TRBV5-1 to TRBJ2-1, with unresolved D. This CDR3 has 15 residues. The germline V gene encodes CDR1 SGHRS and CDR2 YFSETQ. Using reference TRBV5-1 and TRBJ2-1 for the parts outside the CDR3, the full variable domain is KAGVTQTPRYLIKTRGQQVTLSCSPISGHRSVSWYQQTPGQGLQFLFEYFSETQRNKGNFPGRFSGRQFSNSRSEMNVSTLELGDSALYLCASSLATMSYNEEFFGPGTRLTVL.

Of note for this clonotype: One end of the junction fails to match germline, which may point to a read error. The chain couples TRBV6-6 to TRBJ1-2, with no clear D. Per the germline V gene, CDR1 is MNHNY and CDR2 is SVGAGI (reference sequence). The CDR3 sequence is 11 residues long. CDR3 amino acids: CASTRYGDYTF. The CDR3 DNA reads TGTGCTAGCACGAGGTACGGTGACTACACCTTC.

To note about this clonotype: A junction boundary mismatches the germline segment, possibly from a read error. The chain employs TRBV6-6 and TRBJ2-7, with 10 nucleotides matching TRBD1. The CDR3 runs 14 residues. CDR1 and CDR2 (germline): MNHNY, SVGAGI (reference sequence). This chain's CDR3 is CASSLTGGFYKQYF. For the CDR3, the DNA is TGTGCCAGCAGTTTGACAGGGGGCTTCTACAAGCAGTACTTC.

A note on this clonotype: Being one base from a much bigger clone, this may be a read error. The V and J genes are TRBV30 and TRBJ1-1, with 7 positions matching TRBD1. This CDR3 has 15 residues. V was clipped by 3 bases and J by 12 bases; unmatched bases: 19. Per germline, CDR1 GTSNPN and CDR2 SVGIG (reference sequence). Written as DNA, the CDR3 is TGTGCCTGGAGGTCAAAGGGGACAGTCAGAGGGGTGCCTTTCTTT. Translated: CAWRSKGTVRGVPFF.

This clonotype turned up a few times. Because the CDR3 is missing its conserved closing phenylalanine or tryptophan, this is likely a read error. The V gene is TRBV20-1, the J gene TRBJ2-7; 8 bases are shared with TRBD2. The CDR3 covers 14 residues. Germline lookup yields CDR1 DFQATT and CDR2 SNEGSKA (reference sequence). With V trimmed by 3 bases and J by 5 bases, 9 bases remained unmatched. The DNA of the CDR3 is TGCAGTGCTAGTTTTTGGGGTAGCGGGGACGAGCAGTACTTA. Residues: CSASFWGSGDEQYL.

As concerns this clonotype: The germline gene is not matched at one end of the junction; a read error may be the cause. The CDR3 coding sequence is TGTGCCAGCAGTGAAGCGTACAAACATGATGAAGAACTGTTTTTT. It translates to CASSEAYKHDEELFF. V gene TRBV6-1 combines with J gene TRBJ1-4; D is ambiguous. Germline assignment: CDR1 MNHNS and CDR2 SASEGT. The CDR3 consists of 15 residues.

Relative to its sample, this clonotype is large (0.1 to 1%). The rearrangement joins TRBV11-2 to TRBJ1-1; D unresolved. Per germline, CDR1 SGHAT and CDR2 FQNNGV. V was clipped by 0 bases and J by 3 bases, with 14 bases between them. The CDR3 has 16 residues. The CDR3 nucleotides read TGTGCCAGCAGCTTAGAGTCAGGCCTGGCGGACACTGAAGCTTTCTTT. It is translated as CASSLESGLADTEAFF. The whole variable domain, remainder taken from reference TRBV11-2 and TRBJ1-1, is EAGVAQSPRYKIIEKRQSVAFWCNPISGHATLYWYQQILGQGPKLLIQFQNNGVVDDSQLPKDRFSAERLKGVDSTLKIQPAKLEDSAVYLCASSLESGLADTEAFFGQGTRLTVV.

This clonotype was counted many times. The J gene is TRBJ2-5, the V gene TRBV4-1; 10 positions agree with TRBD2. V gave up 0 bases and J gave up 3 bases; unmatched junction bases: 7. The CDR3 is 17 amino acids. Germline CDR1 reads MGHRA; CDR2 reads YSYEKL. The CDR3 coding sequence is TGCGCCAGCAGCCAAGATCTCGGAGCGGGAGGGAAAGAGACCCAGTACTTC. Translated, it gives CASSQDLGAGGKETQYF.

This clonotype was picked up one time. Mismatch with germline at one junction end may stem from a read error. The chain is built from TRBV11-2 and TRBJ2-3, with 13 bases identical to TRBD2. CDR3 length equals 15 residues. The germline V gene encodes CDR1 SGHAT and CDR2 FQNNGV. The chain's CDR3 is CASTLGTSGTDTHHF. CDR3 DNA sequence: TGTGCCAGCACCTTAGGGACTAGCGGGACAGATACGCATCATTTT. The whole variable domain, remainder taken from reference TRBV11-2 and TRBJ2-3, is EAGVAQSPRYKIIEKRQSVAFWCNPISGHATLYWYQQILGQGPKLLIQFQNNGVVDDSQLPKDRFSAERLKGVDSTLKIQPAKLEDSAVYLCASTLGTSGTDTHHFGPGTRLTVL.

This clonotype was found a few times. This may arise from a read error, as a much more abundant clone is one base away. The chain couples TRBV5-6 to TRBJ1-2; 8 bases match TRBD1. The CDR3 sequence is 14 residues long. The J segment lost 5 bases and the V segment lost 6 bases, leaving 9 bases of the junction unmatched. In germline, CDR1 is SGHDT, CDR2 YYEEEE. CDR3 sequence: CASTQTGDWYGYTF. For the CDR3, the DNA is TGTGCCAGCACCCAGACAGGGGACTGGTATGGCTACACCTTC.

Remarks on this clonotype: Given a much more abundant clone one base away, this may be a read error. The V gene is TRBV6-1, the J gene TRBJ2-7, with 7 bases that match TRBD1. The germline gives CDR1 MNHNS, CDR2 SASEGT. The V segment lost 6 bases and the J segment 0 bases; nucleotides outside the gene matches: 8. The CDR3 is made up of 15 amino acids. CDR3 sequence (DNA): TGTGCCAGCAGAACTGACAGGGCGATCTCCTACGAGCAGTACTTC. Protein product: CASRTDRAISYEQYF.

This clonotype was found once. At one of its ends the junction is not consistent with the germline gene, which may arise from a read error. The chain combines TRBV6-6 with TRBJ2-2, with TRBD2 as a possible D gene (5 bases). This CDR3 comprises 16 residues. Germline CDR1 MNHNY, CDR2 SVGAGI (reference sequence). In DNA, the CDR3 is TGTACCAGCAGTTATAGGGCCGGGGAGAACACCGGGGAGCTGTTTTTT. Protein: CTSSYRAGENTGELFF.

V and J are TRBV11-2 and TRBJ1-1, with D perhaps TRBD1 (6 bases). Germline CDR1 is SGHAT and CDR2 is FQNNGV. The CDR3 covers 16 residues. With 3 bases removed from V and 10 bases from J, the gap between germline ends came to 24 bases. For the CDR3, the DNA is TGTGCCAGCAGCTTTTTATTCGGGGGGCGGGGCATTGGAGCTTTCTTT. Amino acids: CASSFLFGGRGIGAFF.

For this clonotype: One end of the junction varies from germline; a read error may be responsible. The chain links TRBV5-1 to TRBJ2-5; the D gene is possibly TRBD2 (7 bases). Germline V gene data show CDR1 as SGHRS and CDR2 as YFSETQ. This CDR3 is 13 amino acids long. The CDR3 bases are TGCGACAGCAGCGCGGGGGCAGAAGAGACCCAGTGCTTC. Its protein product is CDSSAGAEETQCF.

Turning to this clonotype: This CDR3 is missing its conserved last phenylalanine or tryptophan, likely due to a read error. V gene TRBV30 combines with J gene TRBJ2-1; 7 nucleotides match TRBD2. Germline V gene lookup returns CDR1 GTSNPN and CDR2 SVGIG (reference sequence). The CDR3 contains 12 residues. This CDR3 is CALHGGYIEQFL. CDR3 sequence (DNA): TGTGCCCTACACGGGGGGTACATTGAGCAGTTCCTC.

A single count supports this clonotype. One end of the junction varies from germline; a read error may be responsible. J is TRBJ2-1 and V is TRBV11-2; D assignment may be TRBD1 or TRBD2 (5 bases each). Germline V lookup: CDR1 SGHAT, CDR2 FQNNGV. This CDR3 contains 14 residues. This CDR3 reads CVSSRTGTDNEQFF. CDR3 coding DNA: TGTGTCAGCTCCAGAACGGGGACCGACAATGAGCAATTCTTC. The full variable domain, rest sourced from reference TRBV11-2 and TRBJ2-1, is EAGVAQSPRYKIIEKRQSVAFWCNPISGHATLYWYQQILGQGPKLLIQFQNNGVVDDSQLPKDRFSAERLKGVDSTLKIQPAKLEDSAVYLCVSSRTGTDNEQFFGPGTRLTVL.

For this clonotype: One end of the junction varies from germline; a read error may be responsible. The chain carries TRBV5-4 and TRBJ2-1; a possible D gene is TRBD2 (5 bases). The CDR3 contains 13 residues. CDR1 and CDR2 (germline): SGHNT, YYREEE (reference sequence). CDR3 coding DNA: TGTGCCAGCAGCTCCGGGATACCGAATGGGCAGTTCTTC. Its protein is CASSSGIPNGQFF.

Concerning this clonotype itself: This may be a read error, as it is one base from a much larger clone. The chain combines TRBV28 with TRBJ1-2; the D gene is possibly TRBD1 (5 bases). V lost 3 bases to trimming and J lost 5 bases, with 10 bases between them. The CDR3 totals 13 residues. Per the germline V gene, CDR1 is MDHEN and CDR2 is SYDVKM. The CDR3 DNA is TGTGCCAGCAGTTTTACAGGATTATATGGCTACACCTTC. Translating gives CASSFTGLYGYTF.

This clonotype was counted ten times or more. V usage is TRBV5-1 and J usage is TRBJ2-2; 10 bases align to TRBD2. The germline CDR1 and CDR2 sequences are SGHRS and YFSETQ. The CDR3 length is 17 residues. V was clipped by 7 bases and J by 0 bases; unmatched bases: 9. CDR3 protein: CASGWTSGSPNTGELFF. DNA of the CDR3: TGCGCCAGCGGGTGGACTAGCGGCTCACCGAACACCGGGGAGCTGTTTTTT.

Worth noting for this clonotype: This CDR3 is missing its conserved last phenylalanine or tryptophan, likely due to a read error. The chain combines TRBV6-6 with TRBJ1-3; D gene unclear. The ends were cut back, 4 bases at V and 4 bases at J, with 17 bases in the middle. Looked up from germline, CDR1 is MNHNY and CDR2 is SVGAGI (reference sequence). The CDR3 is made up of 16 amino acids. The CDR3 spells CASSSKSCLLGNTIYL. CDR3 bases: TGTGCCAGCAGTTCCAAATCCTGTCTCCTCGGAAACACCATATATTTG.

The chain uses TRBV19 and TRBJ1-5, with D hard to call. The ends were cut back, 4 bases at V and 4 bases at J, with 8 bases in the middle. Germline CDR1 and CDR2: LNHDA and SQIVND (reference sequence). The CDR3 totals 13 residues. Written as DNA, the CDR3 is TGTGCCAGTAGTACTGGCAGAAATCAGCCCCAGCATTTT. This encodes CASSTGRNQPQHF. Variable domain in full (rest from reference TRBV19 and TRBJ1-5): DGGITQSPKYLFRKEGQNVTLSCEQNLNHDAMYWYRQDPGQGLRLIYYSQIVNDFQKGDIAEGYSVSREKKESFPLTVTSAQKNPTAFYLCASSTGRNQPQHFGDGTRLSIL.